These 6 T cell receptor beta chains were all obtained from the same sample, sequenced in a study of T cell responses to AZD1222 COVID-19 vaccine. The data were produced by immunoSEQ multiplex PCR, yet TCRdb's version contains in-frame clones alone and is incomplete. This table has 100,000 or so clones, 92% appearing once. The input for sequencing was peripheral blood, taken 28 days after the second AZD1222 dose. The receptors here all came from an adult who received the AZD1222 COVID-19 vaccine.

The CDR3 here is CACLRRGYNSPLHF. CDR3 nucleotides: TGTGCCTGCCTACGCAGAGGCTATAATTCACCCCTCCACTTT. The V and J genes are TRBV5-8 and TRBJ1-6; D gene unclear. V was trimmed by 10 bases and J by 3 bases, leaving 14 bases between them. Germline V gene data show CDR1 as SGHTS and CDR2 as YDEGEE. CDR3 length: 14 residues. Filled out from reference TRBV5-8 and TRBJ1-6, the complete variable domain reads EAGVTQSPTHLIKTRGQQATLRCSPISGHTSVYWYQQALGLGLQFLLWYDEGEERNRGNFPPRFSGRQFPNYSSELNVNALELEDSALYLCACLRRGYNSPLHFGNGTRLTVT.

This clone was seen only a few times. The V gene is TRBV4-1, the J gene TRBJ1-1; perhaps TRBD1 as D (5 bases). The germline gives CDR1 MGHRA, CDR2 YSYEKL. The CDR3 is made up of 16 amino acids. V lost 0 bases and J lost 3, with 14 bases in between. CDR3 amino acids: CASSQEGRPRDTEAFF. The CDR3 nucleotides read TGCGCCAGCAGCCAAGAAGGGAGGCCCAGGGACACTGAAGCTTTCTTT.

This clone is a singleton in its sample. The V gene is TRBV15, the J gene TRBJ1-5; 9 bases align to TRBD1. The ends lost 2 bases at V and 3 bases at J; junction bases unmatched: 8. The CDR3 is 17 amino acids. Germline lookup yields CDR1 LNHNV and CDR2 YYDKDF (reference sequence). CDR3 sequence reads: CATSRPGTQGANQPQHF. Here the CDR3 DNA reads TGTGCCACCAGCAGACCCGGCACACAGGGGGCCAATCAGCCCCAGCATTTT. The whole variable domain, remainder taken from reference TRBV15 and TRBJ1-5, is DAMVIQNPRYQVTQFGKPVTLSCSQTLNHNVMYWYQQKSSQAPKLLFHYYDKDFNNEADTPDNFQSRRPNTSFCFLDIRSPGLGDTAMYLCATSRPGTQGANQPQHFGDGTRLSIL.

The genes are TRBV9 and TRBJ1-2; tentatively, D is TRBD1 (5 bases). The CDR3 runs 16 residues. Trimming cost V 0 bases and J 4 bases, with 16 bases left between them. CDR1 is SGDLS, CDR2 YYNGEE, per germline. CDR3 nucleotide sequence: TGTGCCAGCAGCGTAGGGGCTATCGGGGGAGTCTATGGCTACACCTTC. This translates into CASSVGAIGGVYGYTF.

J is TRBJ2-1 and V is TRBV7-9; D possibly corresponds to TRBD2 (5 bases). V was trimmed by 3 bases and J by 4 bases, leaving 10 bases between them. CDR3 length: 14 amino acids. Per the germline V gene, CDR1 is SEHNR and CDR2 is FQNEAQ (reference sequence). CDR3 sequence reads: CASSFRGPYNEQFF. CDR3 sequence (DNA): TGTGCCAGCAGCTTTCGCGGGCCTTACAATGAGCAGTTCTTC. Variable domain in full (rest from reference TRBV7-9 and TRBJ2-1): DTGVSQNPRHKITKRGQNVTFRCDPISEHNRLYWYRQTLGQGPEFLTYFQNEAQLEKSRLLSDRFSAERPKGSFSTLEIQRTEQGDSAMYLCASSFRGPYNEQFFGPGTRLTVL.

The CDR3 protein is CASSPEPGVNTEAFF. DNA for the CDR3: TGTGCCAGCAGTCCGGAACCAGGGGTGAACACTGAAGCTTTCTTT. The chain combines TRBV6-5 with TRBJ1-1, with D perhaps matching TRBD1 (6 bases). This CDR3 is 15 amino acids long. The ends were cut back, 5 bases at V and 0 bases at J, with 13 bases in the middle. The V gene's germline CDR1 is MNHEY and CDR2 SVGAGI.